Listed here is a single TCR beta chain. Its antigen is currently not known. The reads were generated on an Illumina HiSeq 2000. 5'RACE template switching, by which a universal primer site and unique molecular identifiers were added, was used to make TCR beta cDNA libraries. cDNA synthesis was primed from the TCR beta constant segment, followed by two successive PCR amplification steps. Turning to the authors' computational methods: Reads were demultiplexed and grouped by UMI with MIGEC, and clonotypes were assembled and quantified with MiTCR. To remove erroneous sequences, TCR cDNA sequences were retained only when supported by two or more reads. The tcR package was used for downstream repertoire analysis, with clonotypes matched between fractions based on CDR3 nucleotide sequence plus V segment. VDJmatch was used to annotate antigen specificity against VDJdb, with one amino acid substitution in CDR3 permitted. With the reads reprocessed by TCRdb, a single entry stands for each CDR3 protein sequence and no DNA is reported. The V and J calls and clone size are TCRdb's, not the authors'. This sample's table contains 150,000 to 160,000 distinct CDR3 sequences. Over 35% of the sample goes to the ten largest clones.

HCMV-specific IgG was detected in serum with a commercial ELISA kit to determine HCMV serostatus. Ficoll density gradient centrifugation was used to isolate peripheral blood mononuclear cells from blood. The data stem from a study of T cells expressing NK-cell markers (dated by TCRdb to the early 2020s). The study in broad terms: Eight donors provided sorted CD3+CD56+NKG2C+, CD3+CD56+NKG2C- and CD3+CD56-NKG2C+ T-cell subsets, whose TCR beta-chain repertoires were profiled. Seven of the eight sequenced donors were HCMV-seropositive and one was HCMV-seronegative. The eight sequenced donors were randomly selected healthy volunteers, three men and five women. Illumina HiSeq 2000/2500, MiSeq or NextSeq was used to sequence libraries as 2 x 150 bp reads. Here is what the overall study found, with its caveats: Those dominant clonotypes were again the most abundant among CD3+CD56-NKG2C+ cells in a handful of donors, at about 25-65%. Whether the expanded NKG2C-expressing T cell clones were specific for HCMV antigens was left unclear. In more than 5 donors, the dominant CD3+CD56+NKG2C+ clonotypes ranked among the top 10 CD8+ clonotypes, making up roughly 1.0-8% of CD8+ T cells.

The CDR3 goes from the cysteine to the phenylalanine over 17 residues. No DNA accompanies this entry. The germline V gene (reference sequence) supplies CDR1 LNHDA and CDR2 SQIVND. The sample comprised blood T cells: a sorted CD56 or NKG2C T cell subset, CD4+ or CD8+ T cells, or bulk PBMC T cells (not recorded which). The V gene is TRBV19 and the J gene is TRBJ2-1; as DNA is missing, the TRBD2 call by TCRdb cannot be tested. The TCR sequence derives from a woman between 45 and 65 years old in good health. Donor details come from another sample of the same person, matched by shared clones. The CDR3 is CASSTTASGSLYNEQFF.